These 30 T cell receptor beta chains were sequenced from one sample in a study of T cells in women clearing cervical HPV infection. Profiling relied on immunoSEQ multiplex PCR, and the TCRdb table lists in-frame clones only, not all of them. The specimen's table records some 30,000 clones. Sequenced material: blood buffy coat. These receptors all come from a woman between 18 and 70 years old with a cervical HPV16 infection that either progressed to CIN3+ or cleared (not recorded which).

As to this clone: The read ends 3 residues shy of where the CDR3 ends; the end is completed using the germline J gene. The V and J genes are TRBV20-1 and TRBJ2-2, with 7 bases aligning to TRBD1. Germline V lookup: CDR1 DFQATT, CDR2 SNEGSKA (reference sequence). The length of the CDR3 is 15 residues. The CDR3 loop reads CSASRQGSTNEKLFF. The CDR3 bases that were read are TGCAGTGCCAGTCGACAGGGCTCAACTAATGAAAAG.

The CDR3: CASSSQGRLVGQYF. The DNA read from the CDR3 is TGTGCCAGCAGCTCACAGGGGCGCCTGGTTGGT. V gene TRBV7-2 combines with J gene TRBJ2-4; 7 nucleotides line up with TRBD1. The CDR3 end falls 3 residues outside the read, so it is completed with the germline J gene. Germline V gene sequence: CDR1 SGHTA, CDR2 FQGNSA. The CDR3 loop spans 14 amino acids.

In the case of this clone: The DNA ends 3 residues before the CDR3 does, and the rest of the CDR3 is filled in from the germline J gene. The chain uses TRBV30 and TRBJ2-1, with 12 bases lining up with TRBD2. The J segment lost 6 bases and the V segment lost 0 bases, leaving 6 bases of the junction unmatched. Germline CDR1 is GTSNPN and CDR2 is SVGIG (reference sequence). The CDR3 spans 16 residues. CDR3 DNA, as far as it was read: TGTGCCTGGAGTGTACTACTAGCGGGGGGACTCAATGAG. Protein sequence: CAWSVLLAGGLNE. The CDR3 in its entirety is CAWSVLLAGGLNEQFF.

Details on this clone: The read is 3 residues too short to cover the CDR3 end, so that end is filled in from the germline J gene. This rearrangement joins TRBV20-1 to TRBJ2-1, with D possibly TRBD2 on 7 matching bases. The V end was cut by 3 bases, the J end by 7 bases, with 16 bases between. The CDR3 extends over 14 amino acids. The V gene's germline CDR1 is DFQATT and CDR2 SNEGSKA (reference sequence). The covered CDR3 bases are TGCAGTGCTAGTAAGGGGGGGGTATGGAATGAG. Its translation: CSASKGGVWNE. The complete CDR3 protein is CSASKGGVWNEQFF.

Points on this clone: The CDR3 is cut off 3 residues early in the read; its end comes from the germline J gene. This rearrangement joins TRBV20-1 to TRBJ2-3; D may be TRBD1 (5 bases). CDR1 and CDR2 (germline): DFQATT, SNEGSKA (reference sequence). Trimming stripped 5 bases from V and 1 base from J, with 13 bases between. The CDR3 loop spans 14 amino acids. CDR3 amino acids: CSAVFKGRTDTQYF. The CDR3 DNA, read in part, is TGCAGTGCTGTCTTTAAGGGGCGCACAGATACG.

For this clone: The sequenced fragment ends 3 residues before the CDR3 boundary, so the rest is inferred from the germline J gene. This chain connects TRBV7-3 to TRBJ1-5; D is possibly TRBD1 (5 bases). V was cut by 5 bases and J by 5 bases, with 16 bases left in between. Germline loops: CDR1 SGHTA, CDR2 FQGTGA. The CDR3 totals 15 residues. Incomplete CDR3 DNA: TGTGCCAGCAGCCGCGTGGGAGGGGTGGATCAGCCC. It specifies CASSRVGGVDQP. From start to end, the CDR3 is CASSRVGGVDQPQHF. Complete variable domain (other parts from reference TRBV7-3 and TRBJ1-5): GAGVSQTPSNKVTEKGKYVELRCDPISGHTALYWYRQSLGQGPEFLIYFQGTGAADDSGLPNDRFFAVRPEGSVSTLKIQRTERGDSAVYLCASSRVGGVDQPQHFGDGTRLSIL.

As concerns this clone: The read comes to an end 3 residues before the CDR3 does, leaving the germline J gene to fill in the end. The chain links TRBV12-5 to TRBJ2-2; 8 nucleotides align to TRBD1. The CDR3 covers 15 residues. From germline, CDR1 is LGHNT and CDR2 FRNRAP. CDR3 amino acids: CASGLTGGPNEKLFF. Partial CDR3 DNA: TGTGCTAGTGGTTTGACAGGGGGTCCTAATGAAAAG. The full variable domain, with the rest looked up from reference TRBV12-5 and TRBJ2-2, is DARVTQTPRHKVTEMGQEVTMRCQPILGHNTVFWYRQTMMQGLELLAYFRNRAPLDDSGMPKDRFSAEMPDATLATLKIQPSEPRDSAVYFCASGLTGGPNEKLFFGEGSRLTVL.

Comment on this clone: Coverage ceases 3 residues before the CDR3 finishes, and the germline J gene fills in the end. This chain connects TRBV5-1 to TRBJ1-2, with D maybe TRBD1 (6 bases). Trimming cost V 0 bases and J 4 bases, with 13 bases left between them. The CDR3 is 15 residues long. Germline CDR1 reads SGHRS; CDR2 reads YFSETQ. This chain's CDR3 is CASSLAGEGGYGYTF. Incomplete CDR3 DNA: TGCGCCAGCAGCTTGGCAGGGGAAGGGGGCTATGGC.

A word on this clone: The read terminates 3 residues ahead of where the CDR3 ends, so the germline J gene completes it. This chain connects TRBV7-3 to TRBJ2-7, with 8 bases that match TRBD1. This CDR3 is built from 15 residues. From germline, CDR1 is SGHTA and CDR2 FQGTGA. The V and J ends lost 0 bases and 3 bases, in that order; junction bases with no gene match: 4. The chain's CDR3 is CASSLTGQASYEQYF. Incomplete CDR3 DNA: TGTGCCAGCAGCTTAACGGGACAGGCTAGCTACGAG.

About this clone itself: The sequence runs out 3 residues before the end of the CDR3; the remainder is reconstructed from the germline J gene. This chain joins TRBV5-5 and TRBJ1-5, with a weak D call TRBD1 (6 bases). This CDR3 contains 14 residues. From germline, CDR1 is SGHKS and CDR2 YYEKEE (reference sequence). V lost 7 bases to trimming and J lost 2 bases, with 13 bases between them. The sequenced CDR3 bases are TGTGCCAGCGCGGACAGAGACGGCAATCAGCCC. It codes for CASADRDGNQP. The whole CDR3 sequence is CASADRDGNQPQHF. Variable domain in full (rest from reference TRBV5-5 and TRBJ1-5): DAGVTQSPTHLIKTRGQQVTLRCSPISGHKSVSWYQQVLGQGPQFIFQYYEKEERGRGNFPDRFSARQFPNYSSELNVNALLLGDSALYLCASADRDGNQPQHFGDGTRLSIL.

For this clone: The CDR3 goes on 3 residues after the read ends, and that part is filled in from the germline J gene. The rearrangement joins TRBV20-1 to TRBJ2-3; 9 nucleotides agree with TRBD2. The CDR3 totals 14 residues. The trim removed 4 bases at V and 2 bases at J, leaving 4 bases unmatched. Germline V gene lookup returns CDR1 DFQATT and CDR2 SNEGSKA (reference sequence). The CDR3 region is CSANSGGYTDTQYF. Partial CDR3 DNA: TGCAGTGCTAATAGCGGGGGCTACACAGATACG.

Turning to this clone: The read stops 3 residues short of the end of the CDR3; the missing end is completed from the germline J gene. The V gene is TRBV12-5, the J gene TRBJ1-1; 7 nucleotides agree with TRBD1. Germline CDR1 reads LGHNT; CDR2 reads FRNRAP. V lost 6 bases to trimming and J lost 1 base; unmatched junction nucleotides: 11. The CDR3 covers 16 residues. The CDR3 DNA, read in part, is TGTGCTAGTGGCCCCCCTAGACAGGGCCCGAACACTGAA. This translates into CASGPPRQGPNTE. The whole CDR3 region reads CASGPPRQGPNTEAFF.

About this clone itself: From the germline J gene comes the end of the CDR3, since the read stops 3 residues before it. The V and J genes are TRBV20-1 and TRBJ2-1, with 8 bases matching TRBD2. The CDR3 has 14 residues. CDR1 is DFQATT and CDR2 is SNEGSKA in the germline V gene (reference sequence). V was clipped by 5 bases and J by 2 bases; unmatched bases: 5. The CDR3 protein is CSALGLATYNEQFF. CDR3 DNA, as far as it was read: TGCAGTGCTCTCGGACTAGCCACCTACAATGAG.

As regards this clone: Read sequence stops 3 residues before the CDR3 end, and the germline J gene provides the missing end. The chain uses TRBV5-4 and TRBJ2-7; TRBD1 is a possible D gene (6 bases). This CDR3 region has 15 residues. V lost 0 bases and J lost 3, with 13 bases in between. Germline-derived CDR1 and CDR2 are SGHNT and YYREEE (reference sequence). CDR3 DNA, as far as it was read: TGTGCCAGCAGCTTGGGCCAGGGGTCGGGCTACGAG. Its protein is CASSLGQGSGYE. The whole CDR3 is CASSLGQGSGYEQYF.

On this clone itself: From the germline J gene comes the end of the CDR3, since the read stops 3 residues before it. V is TRBV2 and J is TRBJ2-5; D may be TRBD2 (5 bases). Germline V gene data show CDR1 as SNHLY and CDR2 as FYNNEI. This CDR3 spans 12 amino acids. Trimming cost V 5 bases and J 5 bases, with 9 bases left between them. CDR3: CASSPLDETQYF. Incomplete CDR3 DNA: TGTGCCAGCAGTCCACTAGATGAGACC.

Comments on this clone: Its ends do not fully match the called genes, so a read error is possible. Other nucleotide sequences in the sample specify the same CDR3. This CDR3 reads CASSHLAGGNTIYF. The DNA read from the CDR3 is TGTGCCAGCAGCCACCTGGCAGGGGGAAACACT. The chain links TRBV7-6 to TRBJ1-3; TRBD1 matches 7 bases. The read falls 3 residues short of the CDR3 end, and the missing part is taken from the germline J gene. The length of the CDR3 is 14 residues. Germline V gene data show CDR1 as SGHVS and CDR2 as FNYEAQ.

Concerning this clone: Relative to the germline gene, one junction end is altered; a read error may explain this. The read terminates 3 residues before the CDR3 end, so the remaining end is supplied by the germline J gene. This specimen includes other DNA sequences encoding the same CDR3. The genes are TRBV5-6 and TRBJ1-3, with TRBD1 as a possible D gene (5 bases). CDR1 SGHDT and CDR2 YYEEEE come from the germline V gene. The CDR3 is made up of 14 amino acids. The CDR3 loop is CASSSQGDGNTIYF. The part of the CDR3 DNA that was read is TGTGCCAGCAGCTCTCAGGGCGATGGAAACACG.

Regarding this clone: The sequence runs out 3 residues before the end of the CDR3; the remainder is reconstructed from the germline J gene. The chain combines TRBV20-1 with TRBJ2-7; 7 bases fit TRBD1. This CDR3 has 15 residues. Trimming cost V 0 bases and J 2 bases; bases outside gene matches: 7. CDR1 is DFQATT and CDR2 is SNEGSKA in the germline V gene (reference sequence). CDR3 bases read: TGCAGTGCTAGAGATGCTAGCAGGGGGACCTACGAG. Amino acid sequence: CSARDASRGTYE. The whole CDR3 protein reads CSARDASRGTYEQYF.

Points on this clone: The CDR3 end falls 3 residues outside the read, so it is completed with the germline J gene. The chain is built from TRBV10-3 and TRBJ2-2, with TRBD2 matching over 9 bases. CDR3 length: 16 amino acids. CDR1 is ENHRY and CDR2 is SYGVKD in the germline V gene. Trimming took 2 bases from V and 7 from J; bases not matched to a gene: 8. The covered CDR3 bases are TGTGCCATCAGTGAGATGCGGGGGGGCATGGTCGGGGAG. This translates into CAISEMRGGMVGE. In full, the CDR3 reads CAISEMRGGMVGELFF.

Remarks on this clone: The read is 3 residues too short to cover the CDR3 end, so that end is filled in from the germline J gene. V usage is TRBV7-3 and J usage is TRBJ2-2; 7 nucleotides align to TRBD2. Germline CDR1 and CDR2: SGHTA and FQGTGA. The CDR3 is made up of 16 amino acids. The CDR3 loop is CASSLRVGDYNSPLFF. CDR3 bases read: TGTGCCAGCAGCTTAAGGGTAGGGGACTATAATTCACCG.

For this clone: The read gets to within 3 residues of the CDR3 end, and the germline J gene fills in the rest. The chain employs TRBV7-6 and TRBJ1-2; TRBD1 might be the D (5 bases). This CDR3 contains 14 residues. CDR1 SGHVS and CDR2 FNYEAQ come from the germline V gene. CDR3 amino acids: CASSLGGEAYDYTF. The sequenced CDR3 bases are TGTGCCAGCAGCTTAGGAGGGGAAGCCTACGAC.

With respect to this clone: The read terminates 3 residues ahead of where the CDR3 ends, so the germline J gene completes it. V gene TRBV6-1 combines with J gene TRBJ2-5, with 8 bases aligning to TRBD1. CDR1 is MNHNS and CDR2 is SASEGT in the germline V gene. The CDR3 length is 16 residues. V lost 5 bases, J lost 1 base, and 9 bases stayed unmatched. The CDR3 here is CASSKGQGVRQETQYF. CDR3 bases read: TGTGCCAGCAGTAAAGGACAGGGAGTGCGCCAAGAGACC.

With respect to this clone: The CDR3 is cut off 3 residues early in the read; its end comes from the germline J gene. This chain connects TRBV20-1 to TRBJ2-3, with 12 bases matching TRBD2. The CDR3 runs to 15 residues. V lost 6 bases and J lost 3; bases outside the gene matches: 7. Germline V gene data show CDR1 as DFQATT and CDR2 as SNEGSKA (reference sequence). This CDR3 is CSAPTSGGGTDTQYF. The CDR3 DNA, read in part, is TGCAGTGCCCCGACTAGCGGGGGAGGAACAGATACG.

To note about this clone: The missing CDR3 end, 3 residues past where the read stops, is filled in from the germline J gene. The gene calls are TRBV19 and TRBJ2-3; TRBD1 agrees at 8 bases. CDR1 is LNHDA, CDR2 SQIVND, per germline (reference sequence). The CDR3 runs 16 residues. V trimming: 5 bases; J trimming: 0 bases; junction bases outside the gene matches: 7. The DNA read from the CDR3 is TGTGCCAGTAGTCCCAGGGACAGGCCCAGCACAGATACG. This gives the protein CASSPRDRPSTDT. In full, the CDR3 is CASSPRDRPSTDTQYF.

On this clone itself: The read falls 3 residues short of the CDR3 end, and the missing part is taken from the germline J gene. The chain joins TRBV5-4 to TRBJ2-2; 8 nucleotides align to TRBD1. Germline V lookup: CDR1 SGHNT, CDR2 YYREEE (reference sequence). This CDR3 region has 14 residues. The sequenced CDR3 bases are TGTGCCAGCAGCTTGAACAGGGGGAATGAAAAG. Its translation is CASSLNRGNEK. The full CDR3 protein reads CASSLNRGNEKLFF.

As regards this clone: The read terminates 3 residues ahead of where the CDR3 ends, so the germline J gene completes it. The chain links TRBV7-9 to TRBJ2-7; 7 bases are a match to TRBD1. The length of the CDR3 is 14 residues. The V segment lost 5 bases and the J segment 3 bases; nucleotides outside the gene matches: 7. Germline-derived CDR1 and CDR2 are SEHNR and FQNEAQ (reference sequence). CDR3 loop: CASSPRDRNYEQYF. CDR3 bases read: TGTGCCAGCAGCCCCCGGGACAGAAACTACGAG.

Comments on this clone: The read ends 3 residues early relative to the CDR3; the germline J gene fills the gap. The chain couples TRBV29-1 to TRBJ2-1; a possible D gene is TRBD1 (6 bases). CDR1 SQVTM and CDR2 ANQGSEA come from the germline V gene. Between the trimmed V and J ends, which lost 6 bases and 2 bases, there was a span of 17 bases. The CDR3 is made up of 15 amino acids. CDR3 residues: CSVRPGHATYNEQFF. CDR3 bases read: TGCAGCGTACGCCCGGGACACGCTACCTACAATGAG.

Regarding this clone: The read halts 3 residues ahead of the CDR3 end, with the missing end drawn from the germline J gene. This chain uses TRBV11-2 with TRBJ1-2; 7 nucleotides align to TRBD1. J was trimmed by 4 bases and V by 3 bases; bases with no gene match: 5. The germline V gene encodes CDR1 SGHAT and CDR2 FQNNGV. CDR3 size: 14 residues. This CDR3 reads CASSLPGQLYGYTF. The sequenced part of the CDR3 DNA is TGTGCCAGCAGCTTGCCGGGACAGCTCTATGGC.

A note on this clone: The read stops 3 residues short of the end of the CDR3; the missing end is completed from the germline J gene. The V and J genes are TRBV20-1 and TRBJ2-3; 10 bases map to TRBD2. The V gene's germline CDR1 is DFQATT and CDR2 SNEGSKA (reference sequence). The CDR3 loop spans 15 amino acids. The CDR3 spells CSASGSGGAGETQYF. Incomplete CDR3 DNA: TGCAGTGCTAGCGGGAGCGGGGGGGCCGGGGAGACG.

Worth noting for this clone: The CDR3 goes on 3 residues after the read ends, and that part is filled in from the germline J gene. This rearrangement joins TRBV5-4 to TRBJ2-2; 8 bases fit TRBD1. From germline, CDR1 is SGHNT and CDR2 YYREEE (reference sequence). There are 13 residues in the CDR3. The CDR3 protein is CASRSTGGSPLFF. The DNA read from the CDR3 is TGTGCCAGCAGATCTACAGGGGGGTCACCG.